The next 21 T cell receptor beta chains were all read from a single sample in a study of T cells in Graves' hyperthyroidism and ophthalmopathy. RNA transcripts provided the source from which TCR beta CDR3 regions were amplified. The primer set for the first-round RT-PCR of the TCR CDR3 was HTBI. Each CDR3 protein gets one entry after TCRdb re-called the multiplex PCR reads with MiXCR. The sample records hundreds of thousands of distinct CDR3 sequences, more than 30% being singletons. The sample comprised blood. Receptors were obtained from a man between 18 and 35 years old with Graves' hyperthyroidism.

Concerning this clonotype itself: A much larger clone differs by one base, so this may be a read error. The chain has TRBV10-3 and TRBJ2-5; D is perhaps TRBD1 (6 bases). The CDR3 is made up of 13 amino acids. Germline V gene sequence: CDR1 ENHRY, CDR2 SYGVKD. CDR3 region: CAVSPRGKETQYF. The CDR3 nucleotides are TGTGCCGTCAGTCCCAGGGGAAAAGAGACCCAGTACTTC.

V usage is TRBV19 and J usage is TRBJ1-1; tentatively, D is TRBD1 (5 bases). Trimming removed 7 bases from V and 3 bases from J, with 12 bases in between. Germline CDR1 reads LNHDA; CDR2 reads SQIVND (reference sequence). The CDR3 spans 13 residues. The CDR3 DNA sequence: TGTGCCAGTAAGGATACGGGGGACACTGAAGCTTTCTTT. Amino acids: CASKDTGDTEAFF.

In its sample, this clonotype was seen a few times. V gene TRBV12-3 or TRBV12-4 combines with J gene TRBJ2-6, with TRBD1 matching 7 bases. The CDR3 length is 14 residues. J was trimmed by 8 bases and V by 0 bases; bases with no gene match: 1. The DNA of the CDR3 is TGTGCCAGCAGTTTAGCAGGGGGCCCCAACGTCCTGACTTTC. Encoded protein: CASSLAGGPNVLTF.

The rearrangement joins TRBV25-1 to TRBJ2-7; D tentatively reads TRBD1 or TRBD2 (5 bases each). The CDR3 runs to 18 residues. V gave up 6 bases and J gave up 4 bases, with 28 bases separating them. From germline, CDR1 is MGHDK and CDR2 SYGVNS. CDR3 sequence: CASRFRISGTANQYEQYF. The CDR3 nucleotides read TGTGCCAGCAGATTCAGAATATCCGGGACGGCCAATCAGTACGAGCAGTACTTC.

The chain has TRBV12-3 or TRBV12-4 and TRBJ2-5; the D gene could be TRBD1 or TRBD2 (5 bases each). The CDR3 has 14 residues. The V and J ends lost 5 bases and 5 bases respectively, with 15 bases between them. As DNA, the CDR3 is TGTGCCAGCAGTCGGGACCCCGCCGAGGAGACCCAGTACTTC. Translation gives CASSRDPAEETQYF.

This clonotype was observed many times. The J gene is TRBJ2-7, the V gene TRBV10-3, with 10 bases matching TRBD1. Germline trimming cut 5 bases from V and 5 bases from J; bases unmatched to any gene: 9. The germline CDR1 and CDR2 sequences are ENHRY and SYGVKD. The CDR3 is made up of 15 amino acids. The CDR3 DNA sequence: TGTGCCATCAGTTCGCCCGGGACAGGGGACCACGAGCAGTACTTC. Translation gives CAISSPGTGDHEQYF.

The chain employs TRBV14 and TRBJ1-3; no clear D. This CDR3 spans 18 amino acids. V dropped 1 base and J dropped 2 bases, with 18 bases sitting between them. Germline V lookup: CDR1 SGHDN, CDR2 FVKESK. For the CDR3, the DNA is TGTGCCAGCAGCCAAGGCTCAATGAGGAGTTTCGCTGGAAACACCATATATTTT. Translated, it gives CASSQGSMRSFAGNTIYF. Variable domain in full (rest from reference TRBV14 and TRBJ1-3): EAGVTQFPSHSVIEKGQTVTLRCDPISGHDNLYWYRRVMGKEIKFLLHFVKESKQDESGMPNNRFLAERTGGTYSTLKVQPAELEDSGVYFCASSQGSMRSFAGNTIYFGEGSWLTVV.

This clonotype appeared many times. The V call is TRBV19, the J call TRBJ1-2; TRBD1 is a possible D gene (5 bases). The CDR3 contains 14 residues. The V gene lost 5 bases and the J gene lost 1 base, with 11 bases spanning the gap. CDR1 is LNHDA and CDR2 is SQIVND in the germline V gene (reference sequence). The CDR3 sequence is CASSAGTGNYGYTF. As DNA, the CDR3 is TGTGCCAGTAGTGCCGGGACCGGTAACTATGGCTACACCTTC.

This clonotype was seen at least ten times. The V gene is TRBV29-1, the J gene TRBJ2-2; D unclear. The CDR3 length is 14 residues. Germline CDR1 and CDR2: SQVTM and ANQGSEA. CDR3 region: CSAAIGRFNGELFF. DNA of the CDR3: TGCAGTGCAGCGATCGGCAGGTTCAACGGGGAGCTGTTTTTT.

This clonotype was counted at least ten times. The chain has TRBV7-3 and TRBJ1-4, with TRBD1 as a possible D gene (6 bases). Trimming left V 5 bases short and J 0 bases short, with 13 bases between. The V gene's germline CDR1 is SGHTA and CDR2 FQGTGA. CDR3 length equals 16 residues. For the CDR3, the DNA is TGTGCCAGCAGCCTCCGGACAGCCACAACTAATGAAAAACTGTTTTTT. Its translation is CASSLRTATTNEKLFF.

The chain recombines TRBV6-1 with TRBJ1-1; D ambiguous. V was trimmed by 4 bases and J by 5 bases, leaving 8 bases between them. The V gene's germline CDR1 is MNHNS and CDR2 SASEGT. This CDR3 is 12 amino acids long. The DNA of the CDR3 is TGTGCCAGCAGTGCTTCCTTAACTGAAGCTTTCTTT. Encoded protein: CASSASLTEAFF.

The rearrangement joins TRBV4-1 to TRBJ1-6; D ambiguous. The CDR3 runs to 15 residues. With 7 bases removed from V and 7 bases from J, the gap between germline ends came to 17 bases. The germline V gene encodes CDR1 MGHRA and CDR2 YSYEKL. Here the CDR3 DNA reads TGCGCCAGCACCCCGGGGAGTACGTTGAATTCACCCCTCCACTTT. It translates to CASTPGSTLNSPLHF.

The chain links TRBV5-1 to TRBJ2-2; TRBD2 agrees at 8 bases. Germline assignment: CDR1 SGHRS and CDR2 YFSETQ. The CDR3 is 15 amino acids. V was clipped by 9 bases and J by 5 bases; unmatched bases: 12. The CDR3 sequence is CATILLASGTGELFF. The CDR3 nucleotides read TGCGCCACCATCCTCCTGGCTAGCGGGACCGGGGAGCTGTTTTTT. Drawing the rest from reference TRBV5-1 and TRBJ2-2, the complete variable domain is KAGVTQTPRYLIKTRGQQVTLSCSPISGHRSVSWYQQTPGQGLQFLFEYFSETQRNKGNFPGRFSGRQFSNSRSEMNVSTLELGDSALYLCATILLASGTGELFFGEGSRLTVL.

This clonotype showed up just a few times. The genes are TRBV12-3 or TRBV12-4 and TRBJ1-1; TRBD1 might be the D (6 bases). CDR3 size: 15 residues. Trimming left V 5 bases short and J 1 base short, with 14 bases between. CDR3: CASSPRVRGNTEAFF. The CDR3 nucleotides read TGTGCCAGCAGTCCACGGGTCAGGGGGAACACTGAAGCTTTCTTT.

The chain couples TRBV4-1 to TRBJ1-2, with 10 bases fitting TRBD1. V gave up 1 base and J gave up 5 bases; unmatched junction bases: 1. This CDR3 is 14 amino acids long. The germline V gene encodes CDR1 MGHRA and CDR2 YSYEKL. This CDR3 is CASSQGQGAYGYTF. DNA for the CDR3: TGCGCCAGCAGCCAAGGACAGGGGGCGTATGGCTACACCTTC.

CDR3 region: CASGFTSGGNTGELFF. CDR3 nucleotides: TGCGCCAGCGGTTTTACTAGCGGGGGGAACACCGGGGAGCTGTTTTTT. The chain links TRBV5-1 to TRBJ2-2; 11 bases agree with TRBD2. The CDR3 consists of 16 residues. Unmatched junction bases numbered 6, after V lost 7 bases and J lost 1 base. Germline V CDR1 and CDR2: SGHRS, YFSETQ.

The rearrangement uses TRBV9 and TRBJ1-1; 10 nucleotides line up with TRBD1. V gave up 4 bases and J gave up 3 bases; unmatched junction bases: 6. The germline gives CDR1 SGDLS, CDR2 YYNGEE. This CDR3 region has 15 residues. This CDR3 reads CASSTYGTGDTEAFF. The CDR3 DNA sequence: TGTGCCAGCAGCACCTACGGGACAGGGGACACTGAAGCTTTCTTT. Complete variable domain (other parts from reference TRBV9 and TRBJ1-1): DSGVTQTPKHLITATGQRVTLRCSPRSGDLSVYWYQQSLDQGLQFLIQYYNGEERAKGNILERFSAQQFPDLHSELNLSSLELGDSALYFCASSTYGTGDTEAFFGQGTRLTVV.

The chain recombines TRBV29-1 with TRBJ2-2; no definite D call. CDR3 size: 11 residues. Germline V CDR1 and CDR2: SQVTM, ANQGSEA. Trimming pared 2 bases from V and 12 bases from J, leaving 10 bases between. The CDR3: CSVEMVGKLFF. Here the CDR3 DNA reads TGCAGCGTTGAAATGGTGGGGAAGCTGTTTTTT.

This chain uses TRBV6-6 with TRBJ1-4; perhaps TRBD1 as D (5 bases). The CDR3 is made up of 14 amino acids. Trimming pared 6 bases from V and 4 bases from J, leaving 12 bases between. CDR1 is MNHNY, CDR2 SVGAGI, per germline (reference sequence). The CDR3: CASSSDDSNEKLFF. The CDR3 DNA reads as TGTGCCAGCAGCTCCGATGACAGTAATGAAAAACTGTTTTTT.

In DNA form, the CDR3 reads TGTGCCAGCAGGACTAGCTCGTTCGGGGAGCTGTTTTTT. Its protein is CASRTSSFGELFF. The V gene is TRBV6-5, the J gene TRBJ2-2; 7 bases map to TRBD2. The junction had 5 bases not matched to a gene; V was cut back by 6 bases and J by 7 bases. CDR3 size: 13 residues. CDR1 is MNHEY and CDR2 is SVGAGI in the germline V gene.

This chain connects TRBV7-9 to TRBJ2-3, with a tentative D call TRBD2 (6 bases). The CDR3 length is 15 residues. V was trimmed by 0 bases and J by 3 bases, leaving 10 bases between them. Germline V gives CDR1 SEHNR, CDR2 FQNEAQ (reference sequence). Here the CDR3 DNA reads TGTGCCAGCAGCTTAGCGGCGGGACGAACAGATACGCAGTATTTT. Its translation is CASSLAAGRTDTQYF. The complete variable domain, with remaining parts taken from reference TRBV7-9 and TRBJ2-3, reads DTGVSQNPRHKITKRGQNVTFRCDPISEHNRLYWYRQTLGQGPEFLTYFQNEAQLEKSRLLSDRFSAERPKGSFSTLEIQRTEQGDSAMYLCASSLAAGRTDTQYFGPGTRLTVL.